These 20 T cell receptor beta chains were sequenced from one sample in a study of T cell responses to AZD1222 COVID-19 vaccine. The data were produced by immunoSEQ multiplex PCR, yet TCRdb's version contains in-frame clones alone and is incomplete. The data contain about 150,000 clones, about 90% of them seen just once; the ten biggest clones take up more than 3.5%. Sequenced here: peripheral blood, sampled on day 0 of AZD1222 vaccination. The source of these receptors is an adult in good health.

This clone was observed once. The chain is built from TRBV7-6 and TRBJ2-1, with D tentatively TRBD2 (6 bases). CDR1 is SGHVS and CDR2 is FNYEAQ in the germline V gene. Trimming removed 5 bases from V and 3 bases from J, with 20 bases in between. The CDR3 runs to 17 residues. The CDR3 spells CASSQFLREKYYNEQFF. The CDR3 nucleotides read TGTGCCAGCAGCCAATTCCTCCGGGAGAAGTACTACAATGAGCAGTTCTTC.

This chain joins TRBV19 and TRBJ2-2, with unresolved D. Trimming took 3 bases from V and 4 from J, leaving 9 bases between them. Germline V gene data show CDR1 as LNHDA and CDR2 as SQIVND (reference sequence). The CDR3 loop spans 14 amino acids. The CDR3 DNA sequence: TGTGCCAGTAGTATGAAACAACCCACCGGGGAGCTGTTTTTT. It is translated as CASSMKQPTGELFF.

This sequence joins TRBV5-4 and TRBJ2-6; D gene ambiguous. Germline V gene sequence: CDR1 SGHNT, CDR2 YYREEE (reference sequence). This CDR3 comprises 13 residues. With 4 bases removed from V and 2 bases from J, the gap between germline ends came to 4 bases. Here the CDR3 reads CASSLAGANVLTF. The CDR3 DNA reads as TGTGCCAGCAGCCTAGCTGGGGCCAACGTCCTGACTTTC.

The chain recombines TRBV3-1 (or the pseudogene TRBV3-2) with TRBJ2-7, with 10 bases lining up with TRBD2. The CDR3 is made up of 13 amino acids. Losses at the gene ends were 6 bases for V and 2 bases for J; bases not matched to a gene: 1. Germline lookup yields CDR1 LGHDT and CDR2 YNNKEL (reference sequence). The CDR3 loop reads CASRGTSAYEQYF. Written as DNA, the CDR3 is TGTGCCAGCAGGGGGACTAGCGCCTACGAGCAGTACTTC.

The chain employs TRBV20-1 and TRBJ2-7; a weak D match, TRBD2 (5 bases). The CDR3 runs 11 residues. V gave up 4 bases and J gave up 6 bases, with 10 bases separating them. Germline V gene sequence: CDR1 DFQATT, CDR2 SNEGSKA (reference sequence). The CDR3 reads CSAKEGVEQYF. CDR3 sequence (DNA): TGCAGTGCTAAAGAGGGCGTCGAGCAGTACTTC.

This clone was observed a single time. This sequence joins TRBV27 and TRBJ1-5, with D hard to call. This CDR3 contains 15 residues. Germline loops: CDR1 MNHEY, CDR2 SMNVEV (reference sequence). V was cut by 1 base and J by 1 base, with 8 bases left in between. CDR3: CASSLFGKSNQPQHF. DNA for the CDR3: TGTGCCAGCAGTTTATTCGGGAAAAGCAATCAGCCCCAGCATTTT.

The gene calls are TRBV30 and TRBJ1-2; maybe TRBD1 (5 bases). The CDR3 spans 15 residues. The germline gives CDR1 GTSNPN, CDR2 SVGIG (reference sequence). The V and J ends lost 0 bases and 1 base respectively, with 12 bases between them. The chain's CDR3 is CAWSVRPRGNYGYTF. The CDR3 nucleotides read TGTGCCTGGAGTGTACGTCCAAGGGGTAACTATGGCTACACCTTC.

The gene calls are TRBV19 and TRBJ2-7; D is unresolved. The CDR3 is 14 amino acids. V was cut by 5 bases and J by 3 bases, with 14 bases left in between. Germline loops: CDR1 LNHDA, CDR2 SQIVND (reference sequence). The CDR3 region is CASSPSDTYYEQYF. In DNA, the CDR3 is TGTGCCAGTAGTCCCTCCGACACCTACTACGAGCAGTACTTC.

CDR3 in amino acids: CASSSHSTGTGNFRDGYTF. CDR3 coding DNA: TGTGCCAGCAGCTCCCATTCTACCGGGACAGGGAATTTCCGGGATGGCTACACCTTC. The chain recombines TRBV11-3 with TRBJ1-2; 9 bases line up with TRBD1. This CDR3 is 19 amino acids long. Germline V gene sequence: CDR1 SGHNT, CDR2 YENEEA. J was trimmed by 6 bases and V by 4 bases; bases with no gene match: 21. Combining the CDR3 with reference TRBV11-3 and TRBJ1-2 gives the whole variable domain EAGVVQSPRYKIIEKKQPVAFWCNPISGHNTLYWYLQNLGQGPELLIRYENEEAVDDSQLPKDRFSAERLKGVDSTLKIQPAELGDSAVYLCASSSHSTGTGNFRDGYTFGSGTRLTVV.

V is TRBV10-1 and J is TRBJ1-1; no firm D call. CDR3 length equals 16 residues. The germline V gene encodes CDR1 WNHNN and CDR2 SYGVQD (reference sequence). V dropped 4 bases and J dropped 0 bases, with 15 bases sitting between them. CDR3 sequence: CASSGGRQAMNTEAFF. The CDR3 bases are TGCGCCAGCAGTGGAGGTCGTCAGGCCATGAACACTGAAGCTTTCTTT.

The chain combines TRBV14 with TRBJ2-1; 8 bases line up with TRBD2. The CDR3 length is 15 residues. The junction had 8 bases not matched to a gene; V was cut back by 5 bases and J by 5 bases. The germline gives CDR1 SGHDN, CDR2 FVKESK. The CDR3 DNA reads TGTGCCAGCAGCGGAGCGGGACTAGGAAACAATGAGCAGTTCTTC. It yields the protein CASSGAGLGNNEQFF.

Only one count was recorded for this clone. This chain uses TRBV15 with TRBJ1-6; D is unresolved. CDR3 length equals 14 residues. Trimming shortened V by 1 base and J by 8 bases, and 9 bases separated the two germline ends. Germline V gives CDR1 LNHNV, CDR2 YYDKDF (reference sequence). This chain's CDR3 is CATSRGGLHSPLHF. The CDR3 DNA sequence: TGTGCCACCAGCAGAGGGGGATTACATTCACCCCTCCACTTT. The whole variable domain, filled in from reference TRBV15 and TRBJ1-6, reads DAMVIQNPRYQVTQFGKPVTLSCSQTLNHNVMYWYQQKSSQAPKLLFHYYDKDFNNEADTPDNFQSRRPNTSFCFLDIRSPGLGDTAMYLCATSRGGLHSPLHFGNGTRLTVT.

The chain employs TRBV29-1 and TRBJ1-5; D not resolved. Germline CDR1 is SQVTM and CDR2 is ANQGSEA. Trimming cost V 6 bases and J 6 bases, with 15 bases left between them. The CDR3 loop spans 13 amino acids. The CDR3 loop is CSVSVSLGQPQHF. Written as DNA, the CDR3 is TGCAGCGTGTCGGTATCGCTTGGTCAGCCCCAGCATTTT.

The rearrangement uses TRBV6-2 or TRBV6-3 and TRBJ2-3; D not certain. This CDR3 is built from 11 residues. Germline CDR1 and CDR2: MNHEY and SVGEGT. Trimming took 4 bases from V and 8 from J, leaving 7 bases between them. CDR3 region: CASSSPGTQYF. CDR3 nucleotides: TGTGCCAGCAGTTCCCCAGGTACGCAGTATTTT.

V gene TRBV18 combines with J gene TRBJ2-7; TRBD1 or TRBD2 may be the D gene (6 bases each). V was trimmed by 2 bases and J by 5 bases, leaving 13 bases between them. The CDR3 sequence is 14 residues long. Germline CDR1 KGHSH, CDR2 LQKENI. This CDR3 is CASSPKGGRNEQYF. The CDR3 DNA follows: TGTGCCAGCTCACCAAAGGGGGGTAGGAACGAGCAGTACTTC.

This clone was seen just once. V gene TRBV24-1 combines with J gene TRBJ2-3; no clear D gene. The V end was cut by 6 bases, the J end by 2 bases, with 8 bases between. This CDR3 is 13 amino acids long. Germline V lookup: CDR1 KGHDR, CDR2 SFDVKD. In nucleotides, the CDR3 is TGTGCCACCAGTTTAGGGAACACAGATACGCAGTATTTT. This codes for CATSLGNTDTQYF.

The chain couples TRBV30 to TRBJ1-2, with 9 bases matching TRBD1. Looked up from germline, CDR1 is GTSNPN and CDR2 is SVGIG (reference sequence). The CDR3 spans 14 residues. After removal of 2 bases from V and 7 bases from J, the junction contained 8 bases not matched to a gene. DNA for the CDR3: TGTGCCTGGAGTATCGGACAGGGGTCTCCTGGCTACACCTTC. This sequence encodes CAWSIGQGSPGYTF.

The gene calls are TRBV5-6 and TRBJ1-2; no clear D. Germline V lookup: CDR1 SGHDT, CDR2 YYEEEE. The CDR3 runs 15 residues. Between the trimmed V and J ends, which lost 1 base and 5 bases, there was a span of 15 bases. The CDR3 reads CASSLHRDMGYGYTF. The CDR3, as DNA: TGTGCCAGCAGCTTGCATCGGGATATGGGTTATGGCTACACCTTC.

The chain links TRBV3-1 (or the pseudogene TRBV3-2) to TRBJ2-2; D not resolved. Germline assignment: CDR1 LGHDT and CDR2 YNNKEL (reference sequence). The CDR3 totals 13 residues. V shed 2 bases and J shed 3 bases, with 4 bases lying between them. The CDR3 DNA reads TGTGCCAGCAGCCAAAGTTACACCGGGGAGCTGTTTTTT. Its protein product is CASSQSYTGELFF.

The chain joins TRBV9 to TRBJ2-7, with D possibly TRBD2 on 6 matching bases. This CDR3 spans 17 amino acids. The germline V gene has CDR1 SGDLS and CDR2 YYNGEE. The V end was cut by 1 base, the J end by 3 bases, with 20 bases between. CDR3 sequence (DNA): TGTGCCAGCAGCGTAACGTCCGGATCGGGACTCGGCTACGAGCAGTACTTC. Residues: CASSVTSGSGLGYEQYF.